These 6 T cell receptor beta chains came from one sample sequenced in a study of radiotherapy plus CTLA-4 blockade in lung cancer. Sequencing was performed with immunoSEQ multiplex PCR; in TCRdb, only in-frame clones are kept and a portion is missing. The sample has approximately 81,000 clones, around 76% seen once. The material was peripheral blood, obtained from a patient treated with radiotherapy plus ipilimumab. The receptors here all came from a human donor with non-small cell lung cancer who had a partial response to radiotherapy plus ipilimumab. Some clones in this sample may be carry-over from other donors' samples.

This clone was seen just once. The V gene is TRBV5-4, the J gene TRBJ2-7; D not resolved. The ends were cut back, 2 bases at V and 2 bases at J, with 8 bases in the middle. Germline V CDR1 and CDR2: SGHNT, YYREEE (reference sequence). CDR3 length: 13 amino acids. The CDR3 reads CASSFGPTYEQYF. CDR3 bases: TGTGCCAGCAGCTTCGGTCCCACCTACGAGCAGTACTTC. The entire variable domain, with the rest obtained from reference TRBV5-4 and TRBJ2-7, is as follows: ETGVTQSPTHLIKTRGQQVTLRCSSQSGHNTVSWYQQALGQGPQFIFQYYREEENGRGNFPPRFSGLQFPNYSSELNVNALELDDSALYLCASSFGPTYEQYFGPGTRLTVT.

This chain uses TRBV7-3 with TRBJ2-3; D ambiguous. With 1 base removed from V and 5 bases from J, the gap between germline ends came to 7 bases. The germline CDR1 and CDR2 sequences are SGHTA and FQGTGA. The CDR3 consists of 13 residues. In DNA form, the CDR3 reads TGTGCCAGCAGCTTAAGTCCGGGAGATACGCAGTATTTT. It encodes CASSLSPGDTQYF. Variable domain in full (rest from reference TRBV7-3 and TRBJ2-3): GAGVSQTPSNKVTEKGKYVELRCDPISGHTALYWYRQSLGQGPEFLIYFQGTGAADDSGLPNDRFFAVRPEGSVSTLKIQRTERGDSAVYLCASSLSPGDTQYFGPGTRLTVL.

This chain uses TRBV4-2 with TRBJ2-7; D is possibly TRBD1 (6 bases). The CDR3 length is 13 residues. The germline V gene has CDR1 LGHNA and CDR2 YNFKEQ. Trimming took 2 bases from V and 9 from J, leaving 14 bases between them. The DNA of the CDR3 is TGTGCCAGCAGCCAATTAGACAGGTCCGGGCAGTACTTC. Translation gives CASSQLDRSGQYF.

The rearrangement joins TRBV6-5 to TRBJ1-3; TRBD1 is a possible D gene (5 bases). The germline CDR1 and CDR2 sequences are MNHEY and SVGAGI. The CDR3 consists of 13 residues. V was trimmed by 7 bases and J by 3 bases, leaving 10 bases between them. CDR3 bases: TGTGCCAGCAAGCTCAGGGTTGGAAACACCATATATTTT. It yields the protein CASKLRVGNTIYF.

This sequence joins TRBV19 and TRBJ2-2, with D possibly being TRBD1 (5 bases). CDR1 is LNHDA, CDR2 SQIVND, per germline (reference sequence). Trimming took off 5 bases at V and 3 bases at J, with 7 bases between the two ends. The CDR3 contains 13 residues. CDR3 sequence: CASSRQYTGELFF. CDR3 DNA: TGTGCCAGTAGTCGACAGTACACCGGGGAGCTGTTTTTT.

The V and J genes are TRBV7-9 and TRBJ2-7; D call uncertain. The germline V gene has CDR1 SEHNR and CDR2 FQNEAQ (reference sequence). V lost 1 base, J lost 4 bases, and 8 bases lay in between. CDR3 length: 13 residues. In DNA, the CDR3 is TGTGCCAGCAGCTTAGGATCAGATTACGAGCAGTACTTC. Its translation: CASSLGSDYEQYF.